This T cell receptor beta chain emerged from a study of CD8+CD57+ T cells in acquired aplastic anemia. Whole-study context: Sorted CD4+ plus CD8+ cells gave DNA averaging around 3 ug.

Profiling that covered TCR beta VDJ and CDR3 relied on genomic DNA as its template. Using its own MiXCR run on the reads, TCRdb lists one record per CDR3 protein. The table has around 170,000 distinct CDR3 sequences, around 45% seen once. Patients selected for sequencing had displayed CD8+CD57+ cell expansion by flow cytometry. Severe acquired aplastic anemia was present in all patients. The study sampled blood from patients who had received no therapy. Germline V gene sequence: CDR1 ENHRY, CDR2 SYGVKD. The CDR3 contains 17 residues. With respect to this clonotype: The junction differs from germline at one of its ends, possibly a read error.

The sample consisted of sorted CD4+, CD8+, or CD8+CD57+ T cells (not recorded which) from PBMCs. This TCR was recovered from a human donor with aplastic anemia. The chain recombines TRBV10-3 with TRBJ1-5; D is unresolved. This CDR3 reads CASSERGRVNNNQPQHF. For the CDR3, the DNA is TGTGCCAGCAGTGAACGAGGACGGGTTAATAACAATCAGCCCCAGCATTTT.